These 14 T cell receptor beta chains share one sample of origin, sequenced in a study of cytomegalovirus exposure and HLA in healthy donors. The repertoire was sequenced with immunoSEQ multiplex PCR; TCRdb's copy has only in-frame clones and lacks some. The sample includes about 92,000 clones, 90% to 95% of them seen just once. The sample taken for sequencing was PBMCs. These receptors were obtained from a woman in her thirties in good health and CMV-seropositive.

On this clone: Other DNA sequences from this sample encode an identical CDR3 as well. V usage is TRBV28 and J usage is TRBJ1-2; TRBD1 matches at 10 bases. Germline assignment: CDR1 MDHEN and CDR2 SYDVKM. V shed 7 bases and J 7 bases; nucleotides not matched to a gene: 6. The CDR3 is 13 residues long. CDR3 bases: TGTGCCAGCACTCGACAGGGGGCGAGTGGCTACACCTTC. Translation gives CASTRQGASGYTF.

DNA for the CDR3: TGCAGCGCAGGACAGGGAACTGGAAACACCATATATTTT. It specifies CSAGQGTGNTIYF. V gene TRBV29-1 combines with J gene TRBJ1-3; 8 bases align to TRBD1. Germline V CDR1 and CDR2: SQVTM, ANQGSEA. Losses at the gene ends were 7 bases for V and 2 bases for J; bases not matched to a gene: 4. The CDR3 covers 13 residues.

The genes are TRBV29-1 and TRBJ1-1; unclear D gene. This CDR3 region has 14 residues. Germline V gives CDR1 SQVTM, CDR2 ANQGSEA. V was trimmed by 8 bases and J by 1 base, leaving 17 bases between them. In nucleotides, the CDR3 is TGCAGCCACTTATCCCCGATCGGGAACACTGAAGCTTTCTTT. Its translation: CSHLSPIGNTEAFF.

The chain uses TRBV6-5 and TRBJ1-1, with D perhaps matching TRBD1 (5 bases). CDR3 size: 15 residues. Germline V gene data show CDR1 as MNHEY and CDR2 as SVGAGI. Deletions cut 5 bases from V and 0 bases from J, with 13 bases between. CDR3: CASSPQGPMNTEAFF. CDR3 in DNA: TGTGCCAGCAGTCCCCAGGGTCCAATGAACACTGAAGCTTTCTTT.

V is TRBV2 and J is TRBJ1-1; 10 bases fit TRBD1. The CDR3 spans 15 residues. After removal of 7 bases from V and 5 bases from J, the junction contained 10 bases not matched to a gene. Per germline, CDR1 SNHLY and CDR2 FYNNEI. CDR3 loop: CASTKEGTGVTEAFF. CDR3 nucleotide sequence: TGTGCCAGCACCAAAGAAGGGACAGGGGTTACTGAAGCTTTCTTT.

The chain uses TRBV2 and TRBJ1-2; the D is unclear. There are 13 residues in the CDR3. Per germline, CDR1 SNHLY and CDR2 FYNNEI. V dropped 2 bases and J dropped 2 bases, with 6 bases sitting between them. The CDR3 loop reads CASSEPTNYGYTF. CDR3 nucleotides: TGTGCCAGCAGTGAACCCACAAACTATGGCTACACCTTC.

Comment on this clone: Other DNA variants within this sample encode the same CDR3. This chain joins TRBV25-1 and TRBJ2-3; TRBD1 aligns across 7 bases. The germline V gene encodes CDR1 MGHDK and CDR2 SYGVNS. The CDR3 is 13 amino acids. J lost 4 bases, V lost 5 bases, and 3 bases had no gene match. CDR3 sequence: CASSRQGADTQYF. The CDR3 DNA sequence: TGTGCCAGCAGTCGACAGGGTGCAGATACGCAGTATTTT.

The chain is built from TRBV7-9 and TRBJ2-5; 7 nucleotides line up with TRBD1. This CDR3 has 16 amino acids. J gave up 1 base and V 5 bases, and 10 bases lay outside the gene matches. The germline V gene encodes CDR1 SEHNR and CDR2 FQNEAQ (reference sequence). The CDR3: CASSPRQGRGQETQYF. The CDR3 nucleotides read TGTGCCAGCAGCCCCCGACAGGGAAGGGGCCAAGAGACCCAGTACTTC.

The genes are TRBV6-5 and TRBJ1-1, with TRBD1 matching over 8 bases. Trimming at V came to 4 bases and at J to 2 bases, leaving 3 bases not matched to a gene. There are 14 residues in the CDR3. CDR1 and CDR2 (germline): MNHEY, SVGAGI. The CDR3 sequence is CASSWTGPNTEAFF. The CDR3 DNA reads TGTGCCAGCAGTTGGACAGGGCCCAACACTGAAGCTTTCTTT.

V and J are TRBV28 and TRBJ2-1, with 12 bases lining up with TRBD2. Germline loops: CDR1 MDHEN, CDR2 SYDVKM. The CDR3 sequence is 14 residues long. Losses at the gene ends were 8 bases for V and 6 bases for J; bases not matched to a gene: 5. This chain's CDR3 is CASYRTSGTNEQFF. The DNA for the CDR3 is TGTGCCAGCTATAGGACTAGCGGGACCAATGAGCAGTTCTTC. The entire variable domain, with the rest obtained from reference TRBV28 and TRBJ2-1, is as follows: DVKVTQSSRYLVKRTGEKVFLECVQDMDHENMFWYRQDPGLGLRLIYFSYDVKMKEKGDIPEGYSVSREKKERFSLILESASTNQTSMYLCASYRTSGTNEQFFGPGTRLTVL.

This chain connects TRBV7-9 to TRBJ2-1; TRBD2 matches at 8 bases. Per the germline V gene, CDR1 is SEHNR and CDR2 is FQNEAQ (reference sequence). V was clipped by 2 bases and J by 0 bases; unmatched bases: 3. This CDR3 is built from 16 residues. The chain's CDR3 is CASSLTGGSSYNEQFF. The DNA for the CDR3 is TGTGCCAGCAGCTTAACGGGAGGGAGCTCCTACAATGAGCAGTTCTTC.

This rearrangement joins TRBV19 to TRBJ2-1; D unresolved. Germline V gene data show CDR1 as LNHDA and CDR2 as SQIVND (reference sequence). The CDR3 is 13 amino acids. Trimming stripped 10 bases from V and 10 bases from J, with 20 bases between. CDR3 nucleotides: TGTGCCACCCTTCCGCCGGGTTTGCGGGAGCAGTTCTTC. Translation gives CATLPPGLREQFF.

J is TRBJ2-2 and V is TRBV5-1; 7 bases agree with TRBD1. Germline V gene lookup returns CDR1 SGHRS and CDR2 YFSETQ. The V segment lost 6 bases and the J segment 5 bases; nucleotides outside the gene matches: 10. CDR3 length: 15 amino acids. CDR3 sequence reads: CASTLHQGDTGELFF. CDR3 in DNA: TGCGCCAGCACCCTCCATCAGGGGGATACCGGGGAGCTGTTTTTT.

The chain combines TRBV5-1 with TRBJ2-3; the match to TRBD2 covers 11 bases. Trimming removed 0 bases from V and 0 bases from J; junction bases left unmatched: 6. Germline CDR1 SGHRS, CDR2 YFSETQ. The CDR3 runs 18 residues. The CDR3 loop reads CASSLALWTSGSTDTQYF. As DNA, the CDR3 is TGCGCCAGCAGCTTGGCCCTCTGGACTAGCGGGAGCACAGATACGCAGTATTTT.